The clone carrying this T cell receptor beta chain was picked up many times. Its antigen is still unknown. This entry is derived from a study of T cell repertoires in cytomegalovirus infection. Background on the study: Well-studied HLA-B-restricted CMV epitopes were used in the study alongside recently identified HLA-C-restricted ones. Public TCR beta signature analysis indicated the presence of both CMV infection and matching HLA type. Study conclusions and caveats: Identification of carriers of CMV plus the relevant HLA was achieved through cumulative public TCR beta family frequency. CMV-specific HLA-C-restricted TCR beta clonotypes dominated the ex vivo response.

TCRdb fed the reads into MiXCR, producing one record per CDR3 protein. The sample has 750,000 to 900,000 distinct CDR3 sequences, almost 30% seen once; the top ten hold 13%. The sequencing used cultured CD8+ T cells from PBMCs, collected from culture after CMV antigen stimulation. The receptor comes from a human donor in good health (CMV status not recorded). Some clones in this sample may be carry-over from other donors' samples.

This CDR3 is CASSPRHPTGETQYF. In nucleotides, the CDR3 is TGCGCCAGCAGCCCCCGACACCCGACTGGTGAGACCCAGTACTTC. The chain joins TRBV5-1 to TRBJ2-5; D not certain. The CDR3 totals 15 residues. Per germline, CDR1 SGHRS and CDR2 YFSETQ. V gave up 4 bases and J gave up 5 bases, with 18 bases separating them.